This TCR beta chain comes out of a study of blood T cell repertoires in COVID-19. TCRdb's copy holds only in-frame clones and misses some; the assay was immunoSEQ multiplex PCR. The sample yields about 250,000 clones, 84% seen once. Germline assignment: CDR1 MGHRA and CDR2 YSYEKL. This CDR3 is 17 amino acids long. Trimming took 0 bases from V and 3 from J, leaving 15 bases between them. The sequenced sample consisted of peripheral blood. V usage is TRBV4-1 and J usage is TRBJ1-3, with D possibly TRBD1 on 6 matching bases. The sequence was obtained from a man between 50 and 59 years old with acute or convalescent COVID-19. CDR3 amino acids: CASSQDLTGTYGNTIYF. The CDR3 DNA is TGCGCCAGCAGCCAAGATCTAACAGGGACCTATGGAAACACCATATATTTT.